This T cell receptor (beta chain) comes out of a study of blood T cell repertoires in COVID-19. The germline gives CDR1 MNHEY, CDR2 SVGEGT. The CDR3 consists of 15 residues. Trimming left V 4 bases short and J 3 bases short, with 14 bases between. The table came from immunoSEQ multiplex PCR; TCRdb's copy has only in-frame clones and leaves some out. The table has about 520,000 clones, roughly 88% seen once. Sequencing was carried out using peripheral blood. This receptor was identified in a human donor in a cohort sampled during active COVID-19. V and J are TRBV6-2 or TRBV6-3 and TRBJ2-3; D may be TRBD2 (6 bases). Here the CDR3 DNA reads TGTGCCAGCAGTTCCCCCCGGGACTTTACAGATACGCAGTATTTT. It translates to CASSSPRDFTDTQYF.